Many counts were recorded for the clone carrying this T cell receptor beta chain. Its target is not known. The sample's time point: persistent/refractory GD, antithyroid drugs over 5 years with positive TRAb. Following extraction of RNA from PBMCs, that RNA was used to make the TCR library. According to the study, TCR beta libraries were built with iRepertoire HTBI primers and CDR3-region Arm-PCR. TCRdb passed the multiplex PCR reads through MiXCR, listing each CDR3 protein once. The sample yields approximately 380,000 distinct CDR3 sequences, 20% to 25% seen once. The sample comes from a study of regulatory T cells in long-lasting Graves disease. Study background: Treatment with antithyroid drugs for over 5 years, together with positive TSH receptor antibodies, meant persistent Graves' disease. Overall study results and limits: Persistent disease exhibited a predilection for TRBV28, TRBJ1-2 and TRBJ2-5. Clonotypes that were public and shared totalled roughly 3,000 in persistent patients versus 966 in new patients. Persistent Graves' patients showed reduced TCR diversity versus newly diagnosed patients.

Trimming stripped 4 bases from V and 7 bases from J, with 5 bases between. The V gene's germline CDR1 is MDHEN and CDR2 SYDVKM. The CDR3 is 11 amino acids. The material was peripheral blood mononuclear cells (PBMCs), obtained when the disease was refractory, from a patient treated with antithyroid drugs. The clonotype originates from a female donor with Graves disease. The V call is TRBV28, the J call TRBJ1-5; no clear D gene. CDR3 sequence (DNA): TGTGCCAGCAGTTCACGGCAGCCCCAGCATTTT. Encoded protein: CASSSRQPQHF.